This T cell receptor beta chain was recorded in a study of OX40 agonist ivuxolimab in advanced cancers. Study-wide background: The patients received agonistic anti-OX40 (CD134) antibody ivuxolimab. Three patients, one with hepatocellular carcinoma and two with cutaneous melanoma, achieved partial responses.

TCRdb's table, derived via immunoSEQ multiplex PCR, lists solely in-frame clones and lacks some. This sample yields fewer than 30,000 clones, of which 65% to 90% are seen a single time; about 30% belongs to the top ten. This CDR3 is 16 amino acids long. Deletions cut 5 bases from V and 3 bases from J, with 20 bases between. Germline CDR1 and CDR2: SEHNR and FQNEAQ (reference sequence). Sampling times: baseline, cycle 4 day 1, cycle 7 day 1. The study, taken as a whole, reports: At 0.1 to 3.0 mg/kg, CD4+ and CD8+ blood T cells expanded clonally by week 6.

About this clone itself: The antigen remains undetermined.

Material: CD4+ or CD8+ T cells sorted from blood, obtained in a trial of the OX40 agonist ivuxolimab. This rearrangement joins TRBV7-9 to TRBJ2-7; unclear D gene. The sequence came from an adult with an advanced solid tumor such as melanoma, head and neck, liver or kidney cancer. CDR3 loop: CASSPKAAVRNYEQYF. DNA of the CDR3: TGTGCCAGCAGCCCTAAGGCGGCAGTTCGCAACTACGAGCAGTACTTC.